These 15 T cell receptor beta chains were all obtained from the same sample, sequenced in a study of cytomegalovirus exposure and HLA in healthy donors listed by TCRdb under 2017. Library preparation was by the immunoSEQ multiplex PCR assay. The multiplex PCR relied on a mix of 60 forward primers for TCR Vbeta segments and 13 reverse primers for TCR Jbeta segments. The clones in this table, taken by TCRdb from immuneACCESS, are in-frame only. Not every clone is retained; where verified, under half of the shortfall comes from an unresolved V gene, and the cause of the rest is unknown. Here the sample has roughly 150,000 clones; around 68% occur a single time. Less than 11% of the sample goes to the ten largest clones. The specimen sequenced was PBMCs. These receptors came from a man aged 30 to 39 in good health and CMV-seropositive.

V usage is TRBV5-8 and J usage is TRBJ1-5; D gene unclear. CDR1 and CDR2 (germline): SGHTS, YDEGEE. V was pared by 4 bases and J by 0 bases, with 8 bases between. This CDR3 has 14 residues. CDR3: CASSPVFSNQPQHF. CDR3 in DNA: TGTGCCAGCAGCCCGGTCTTTAGCAATCAGCCCCAGCATTTT. Together with reference TRBV5-8 and TRBJ1-5, the CDR3 gives the full variable domain: EAGVTQSPTHLIKTRGQQATLRCSPISGHTSVYWYQQALGLGLQFLLWYDEGEERNRGNFPPRFSGRQFPNYSSELNVNALELEDSALYLCASSPVFSNQPQHFGDGTRLSIL.

CDR3 loop: CASSPTGGEGTEAFF. The CDR3 DNA reads TGTGCCAGCAGCCCCACGGGCGGGGAAGGGACTGAAGCTTTCTTT. The J gene is TRBJ1-1, the V gene TRBV7-3, with D uncertain. Germline CDR1 is SGHTA and CDR2 is FQGTGA. Trimming stripped 5 bases from V and 5 bases from J, with 18 bases between. The CDR3 is made up of 15 amino acids.

The chain couples TRBV30 to TRBJ2-1; D may be TRBD1 (5 bases). The germline CDR1 and CDR2 sequences are GTSNPN and SVGIG (reference sequence). V was shortened by 1 base and J by 7 bases, with 8 bases between the two germline ends. The CDR3 sequence is 12 residues long. The CDR3 DNA is TGTGCCTGGAGTGGGTCAGGGAATGAGCAGTTCTTC. It translates to CAWSGSGNEQFF.

The V gene is TRBV9, the J gene TRBJ1-1, with D possibly TRBD1 on 5 matching bases. Germline V gene lookup returns CDR1 SGDLS and CDR2 YYNGEE. V was clipped by 3 bases and J by 1 base, with 10 bases between them. The CDR3 is made up of 14 amino acids. The CDR3 bases are TGTGCCAGCAGCGCGCAGGGTCAGAACACTGAAGCTTTCTTT. Amino acids: CASSAQGQNTEAFF.

The CDR3 DNA is TGTGCCAGTAGTTCCGCTTGGCAGGGGAGCACTGAAGCTTTCTTT. The encoded protein is CASSSAWQGSTEAFF. The chain combines TRBV19 with TRBJ1-1; a weak D match, TRBD1 (6 bases). Germline V lookup: CDR1 LNHDA, CDR2 SQIVND (reference sequence). The V gene lost 5 bases and the J gene lost 4 bases, with 17 bases spanning the gap. This CDR3 contains 15 residues.

The rearrangement uses TRBV5-6 and TRBJ2-3, with TRBD1 identical over 11 bases. This CDR3 has 16 residues. Germline V lookup: CDR1 SGHDT, CDR2 YYEEEE. V shed 2 bases, J shed 4 bases, and the junction held 6 bases outside the gene matches. CDR3 sequence reads: CASSFRDRGSADTQYF. For the CDR3, the DNA is TGTGCCAGCAGCTTCCGGGACAGGGGGTCGGCAGATACGCAGTATTTT.

The rearrangement links TRBV7-3 to TRBJ1-1; D remains ambiguous. The CDR3 totals 17 residues. Germline V gene sequence: CDR1 SGHTA, CDR2 FQGTGA. The V end lost 0 bases, the J end lost 3 bases, and 17 bases lay between the germline ends. The DNA for the CDR3 is TGTGCCAGCAGCTTAACCCAACCCGCGAGGGTGGACACTGAAGCTTTCTTT. Its protein is CASSLTQPARVDTEAFF.

The CDR3 sequence: CAWSKGSDTEAFF. The CDR3 DNA reads TGTGCCTGGAGTAAGGGTAGCGACACTGAAGCTTTCTTT. V is TRBV30 and J is TRBJ1-1; D unresolved. From germline, CDR1 is GTSNPN and CDR2 SVGIG (reference sequence). The germline V and J ends were trimmed by 2 bases and 3 bases, with 10 bases remaining between them. CDR3 length: 13 residues. The whole variable domain, filled in from reference TRBV30 and TRBJ1-1, reads SQTIHQWPATLVQPVGSPLSLECTVEGTSNPNLYWYRQAAGRGLQLLFYSVGIGQISSEVPQNLSASRPQDRQFILSSKKLLLSDSGFYLCAWSKGSDTEAFFGQGTRLTVV.

In its sample, this clone was seen a few times. V is TRBV21-1 and J is TRBJ1-1; TRBD1, the table's D call, was not compared with the DNA. TRBV21-1 is termed a pseudogene. The CDR3 covers 17 residues. The DNA of the CDR3 is TGTGCCAGCAGCCCACGAGGACAGGTAAATTTGAACACTGAAGCTTTCTTT. Its translation is CASSPRGQVNLNTEAFF.

The chain uses TRBV19 and TRBJ1-1; tentative D call: TRBD1 (5 bases). This CDR3 has 12 residues. Germline V gene lookup returns CDR1 LNHDA and CDR2 SQIVND (reference sequence). V was clipped by 5 bases and J by 7 bases, with 11 bases between them. CDR3 protein: CASSAQGYEAFF. For the CDR3, the DNA is TGTGCCAGTAGTGCCCAGGGATATGAAGCTTTCTTT. The entire variable domain, with the rest obtained from reference TRBV19 and TRBJ1-1, is as follows: DGGITQSPKYLFRKEGQNVTLSCEQNLNHDAMYWYRQDPGQGLRLIYYSQIVNDFQKGDIAEGYSVSREKKESFPLTVTSAQKNPTAFYLCASSAQGYEAFFGQGTRLTVV.

The rearrangement links TRBV18 to TRBJ1-4; 9 bases are a match to TRBD1. Germline V gene lookup returns CDR1 KGHSH and CDR2 LQKENI. The ends lost 2 bases at V and 2 bases at J; junction bases unmatched: 3. This CDR3 has 16 residues. CDR3 coding DNA: TGTGCCAGCTCACCAACCGGGACAGGGACTAATGAAAAACTGTTTTTT. Its protein product is CASSPTGTGTNEKLFF.

The rearrangement joins TRBV11-2 to TRBJ2-7; 13 nucleotides agree with TRBD2. This CDR3 has 18 residues. Trimming removed 5 bases from V and 5 bases from J; junction bases left unmatched: 15. Germline CDR1 reads SGHAT; CDR2 reads FQNNGV. This CDR3 reads CASSLASGLAGFLDEQYF. The CDR3 DNA reads TGTGCCAGCAGCCTAGCTTCGGGACTAGCGGGATTTCTGGACGAGCAGTACTTC.

V and J are TRBV7-8 and TRBJ2-3; a weak D match, TRBD2 (7 bases). In germline, CDR1 is SGHVS, CDR2 FQNEAQ. Between the trimmed V and J ends, which lost 4 bases and 9 bases, there was a span of 17 bases. The CDR3 contains 14 residues. In DNA form, the CDR3 reads TGTGCCAGCAGCTCACTGCAAGGGGGGGGAACGCAGTATTTT. Amino acids: CASSSLQGGGTQYF. Full variable domain (missing parts from reference TRBV7-8 and TRBJ2-3): GAGVSQSPRYKVAKRGQDVALRCDPISGHVSLFWYQQALGQGPEFLTYFQNEAQLDKSGLPSDRFFAERPEGSVSTLKIQRTQQEDSAVYLCASSSLQGGGTQYFGPGTRLTVL.

This clone was observed a few times. The CDR3 region has the DNA TGTGCCAGCAGCTTAACCGGGACTAGTATGCATGAGCAGTTCTTC. Amino acid sequence: CASSLTGTSMHEQFF. This sequence joins TRBV28 and TRBJ2-1, with 8 bases identical to TRBD2. CDR3 length equals 15 residues. The ends lost 6 bases at V and 8 bases at J; junction bases unmatched: 12. Germline V gene lookup returns CDR1 MDHEN and CDR2 SYDVKM. The full variable domain, with the rest looked up from reference TRBV28 and TRBJ2-1, is DVKVTQSSRYLVKRTGEKVFLECVQDMDHENMFWYRQDPGLGLRLIYFSYDVKMKEKGDIPEGYSVSREKKERFSLILESASTNQTSMYLCASSLTGTSMHEQFFGPGTRLTVL.

The V call is TRBV10-3, the J call TRBJ2-5, with 11 bases matching TRBD2. The better agreement between TRBJ2-7 and the DNA end casts doubt on the J call. Germline CDR1 ENHRY, CDR2 SYGVKD. CDR3 length: 12 amino acids. CDR3 in amino acids: CAIGLAGGEQYF. The CDR3 region has the DNA TGTGCCATCGGGCTAGCGGGAGGCGAGCAGTACTTC.